The T cell receptor beta chain described here comes from a study of blood T cell repertoires in COVID-19. About the research overall: Nucleic acid was either cDNA or gDNA, and it came from T cells, B-cell-depleted T cells, or PBMCs.

The CDR3 length is 15 residues. Unmatched junction bases numbered 8, after V lost 4 bases and J lost 3 bases. In germline, CDR1 is SGHRS, CDR2 YFSETQ. As originally analysed: The assay estimated nucleated cells by amplifying reference gene primers. The method was immunoSEQ multiplex PCR; TCRdb's version includes in-frame clones alone and lacks a portion of them. The V and J calls and clone size are taken from that table; D and trimming were inferred from the DNA. The table includes roughly 70,000 clones, about nine tenths detected once. Sequencing was performed on peripheral blood. The receptor's source is a woman aged 80 or over with active or convalescent COVID-19. The chain has TRBV5-1 and TRBJ2-3; 7 nucleotides line up with TRBD1. CDR3 region: CASSPYGQVTDTQYF. For the CDR3, the DNA is TGCGCCAGCAGCCCATATGGACAGGTTACAGATACGCAGTATTTT.